Reported below is one T cell receptor beta chain. Its target is unknown. Germline lookup yields CDR1 SGHTS and CDR2 YDEGEE. There are 14 residues in the CDR3. Between the trimmed V and J ends, which lost 4 bases and 4 bases, there was a span of 14 bases. The authors amplified TCR beta CDR3 regions, and they did so from RNA transcripts for repertoire sequencing. Second-round multiplex PCR followed a first-round RT-PCR using HTBI primers. Using its own MiXCR run on the multiplex PCR reads, TCRdb lists one record per CDR3 protein. This table has about half a million distinct CDR3 sequences, approximately 15% appearing once. The data originate from a study of Graves' ophthalmopathy and Graves' hyperthyroidism. Ophthalmopathic donors had moderate-to-severe activity, CAS ≥3 and NOSPECS ≥4, with disease that had lasted under 3 months. The PBMC fraction was derived from around 10 ml of fresh peripheral blood.

Study-level findings and limits: Blood also carried most expanded thyroid clonotypes exceeding 0.001 frequency.

The V and J genes are TRBV5-8 and TRBJ1-2; D is undetermined. The sequence was obtained from a woman in her twenties or thirties with Graves' ophthalmopathy. The sample was blood. The CDR3 region is CASSRTDEFYGYTF. CDR3 coding DNA: TGTGCCAGCAGCAGGACGGATGAGTTCTATGGCTACACCTTC. Using reference TRBV5-8 and TRBJ1-2 for the parts outside the CDR3, the full variable domain is EAGVTQSPTHLIKTRGQQATLRCSPISGHTSVYWYQQALGLGLQFLLWYDEGEERNRGNFPPRFSGRQFPNYSSELNVNALELEDSALYLCASSRTDEFYGYTFGSGTRLTVV.